One and the same sample provided the 26 T cell receptor beta chains below, sequenced in a study of identical twins. One entry per CDR3 protein results from TCRdb running MiXCR on the 5' RACE reads. The sample includes about 920,000 distinct CDR3 sequences, approximately 13% of them seen just once. The same sample was also used in a study of yellow fever vaccine responses in identical twins.

Source material: PBMCs. The receptors were gathered from a woman aged 18-29 years in good health.

This clonotype was found a few times. The chain joins TRBV20-1 to TRBJ1-1, with a tentative D call TRBD1 (5 bases). The CDR3 runs 14 residues. CDR1 DFQATT and CDR2 SNEGSKA come from the germline V gene (reference sequence). The ends were cut back, 4 bases at V and 2 bases at J, with 14 bases in the middle. The CDR3 DNA is TGCAGTGCTACCCGGGGGAGCAGAAACACTGAAGCTTTCTTT. Translation gives CSATRGSRNTEAFF.

This clonotype was found a few times. The CDR3 spells CASRMVQGGYTF. The CDR3 region has the DNA TGTGCCAGCAGAATGGTCCAGGGGGGCTACACCTTC. This chain joins TRBV6-5 and TRBJ1-2; tentative D call: TRBD1 (6 bases). Trimming shortened V by 6 bases and J by 8 bases, and 13 bases separated the two germline ends. The V gene's germline CDR1 is MNHEY and CDR2 SVGAGI. The CDR3 has 12 amino acids.

This clonotype showed up just a few times. The chain recombines TRBV24-1 with TRBJ2-7; 7 nucleotides align to TRBD2. V trimming: 5 bases; J trimming: 2 bases; junction bases outside the gene matches: 2. The germline gives CDR1 KGHDR, CDR2 SFDVKD. The CDR3 has 13 amino acids. This CDR3 reads CATSGGGTYEQYF. The CDR3 bases are TGTGCCACCAGTGGGGGGGGAACCTACGAGCAGTACTTC.

The chain carries TRBV19 and TRBJ1-5; D gene unclear. CDR1 LNHDA and CDR2 SQIVND come from the germline V gene (reference sequence). V dropped 2 bases and J dropped 10 bases, with 9 bases sitting between them. The CDR3 is 12 amino acids. This chain's CDR3 is CASSIPEGPQHF. CDR3 bases: TGTGCCAGTAGTATACCCGAAGGACCCCAGCATTTT.

This clonotype occurred many times. CDR3 DNA: TGCAGCGTTGGACAGAAAAACTCCTACGAGCAGTACTTC. Its protein product is CSVGQKNSYEQYF. The chain is built from TRBV29-1 and TRBJ2-7; weak D call: TRBD1 (5 bases). Deletions cut 4 bases from V and 0 bases from J, with 10 bases between. The V gene's germline CDR1 is SQVTM and CDR2 ANQGSEA. The CDR3 extends over 13 amino acids.

This clonotype was seen at least ten times. This chain uses TRBV15 with TRBJ2-3; D might be TRBD1 (6 bases). Per germline, CDR1 LNHNV and CDR2 YYDKDF (reference sequence). V gave up 0 bases and J gave up 1 base, with 14 bases separating them. The CDR3 spans 17 residues. The DNA of the CDR3 is TGTGCCACCAGCAGAGAGGCAGGGGTTCCGGGCACAGATACGCAGTATTTT. Amino acids: CATSREAGVPGTDTQYF.

This chain links TRBV7-6 with TRBJ1-1; 7 nucleotides agree with TRBD1. V trimming: 6 bases; J trimming: 2 bases; junction bases outside the gene matches: 6. The CDR3 length is 14 residues. Germline V CDR1 and CDR2: SGHVS, FNYEAQ. Written as DNA, the CDR3 is TGTGCCAGCAGGCAAGACAGGGCCAACACTGAAGCTTTCTTT. This gives the protein CASRQDRANTEAFF.

The V call is TRBV11-1, the J call TRBJ2-6; weak D call: TRBD1 (6 bases). The CDR3 totals 19 residues. V shed 1 base and J shed 0 bases, with 16 bases lying between them. In germline, CDR1 is SGHAT, CDR2 FQDESV (reference sequence). The CDR3 region has the DNA TGTGCCAGCAGCTTAGGACGTGGACAGACGAGCTCTGGGGCCAACGTCCTGACTTTC. Translated: CASSLGRGQTSSGANVLTF. Complete variable domain (other parts from reference TRBV11-1 and TRBJ2-6): EAEVAQSPRYKITEKSQAVAFWCDPISGHATLYWYRQILGQGPELLVQFQDESVVDDSQLPKDRFSAERLKGVDSTLKIQPAELGDSAMYLCASSLGRGQTSSGANVLTFGAGSRLTVL.

This clonotype showed up many times. This chain links TRBV20-1 with TRBJ1-5; TRBD1 might be the D (6 bases). V was trimmed by 3 bases and J by 0 bases, leaving 18 bases between them. The germline V gene has CDR1 DFQATT and CDR2 SNEGSKA (reference sequence). CDR3 length equals 17 residues. The CDR3: CSASLVQGEYSNQPQHF. The CDR3 region has the DNA TGCAGTGCTAGTTTGGTACAGGGAGAATATAGCAATCAGCCCCAGCATTTT.

The CDR3 DNA reads TGTGCCAGCAGCTTATTCGGCACGCCTTTGGCCTACGAGCAGTACTTC. Residues: CASSLFGTPLAYEQYF. V usage is TRBV7-2 and J usage is TRBJ2-7; D gene unclear. Germline CDR1 SGHTA, CDR2 FQGNSA. The ends were cut back, 2 bases at V and 2 bases at J, with 16 bases in the middle. The length of the CDR3 is 16 residues.

V is TRBV5-8 and J is TRBJ2-7; possible D gene TRBD1, 5 bases. V was clipped by 2 bases and J by 5 bases, with 17 bases between them. Germline V gives CDR1 SGHTS, CDR2 YDEGEE. This CDR3 spans 15 amino acids. As DNA, the CDR3 is TGTGCCAGCAGCTTAGACAGACCGCTTGGACACGAGCAGTACTTC. This gives the protein CASSLDRPLGHEQYF.

The chain carries TRBV12-3 or TRBV12-4 and TRBJ2-1; unclear D gene. CDR3 length equals 15 residues. The V end lost 4 bases, the J end lost 8 bases, and 18 bases lay between the germline ends. The CDR3 is CASSSFGEGTYEQFF. Here the CDR3 DNA reads TGTGCCAGCAGTTCTTTTGGGGAAGGAACATATGAGCAGTTCTTC.

This clonotype was observed a few times. The V and J genes are TRBV24-1 and TRBJ2-2; TRBD1 matches at 8 bases. V gave up 4 bases and J gave up 1 base; unmatched junction bases: 4. This CDR3 has 16 amino acids. Germline V gene data show CDR1 as KGHDR and CDR2 as SFDVKD. CDR3 protein: CATSDFDRGNTGELFF. The CDR3 DNA follows: TGTGCCACCAGTGACTTCGACAGGGGGAACACCGGGGAGCTGTTTTTT.

This clonotype occurred a few times. This chain links TRBV5-1 with TRBJ2-3, with D uncertain. Germline V gene sequence: CDR1 SGHRS, CDR2 YFSETQ. The germline V and J ends were trimmed by 0 bases and 4 bases, with 6 bases remaining between them. The CDR3 length is 13 residues. CDR3 sequence (DNA): TGCGCCAGCAGCTTGGGATGGTCAGATACGCAGTATTTT. Residues: CASSLGWSDTQYF.

This clonotype was observed a few times. The rearrangement links TRBV7-6 to TRBJ2-7; possible D gene TRBD2, 7 bases. CDR1 and CDR2 (germline): SGHVS, FNYEAQ. This CDR3 comprises 16 residues. V dropped 1 base and J dropped 2 bases, with 15 bases sitting between them. The CDR3 bases are TGTGCCAGCAGCTTAGGTCCCGGCGGGGGCCCCTACGAGCAGTACGTC. Protein: CASSLGPGGGPYEQYV.

This clonotype came up many times. This chain uses TRBV5-1 with TRBJ2-1; 14 positions agree with TRBD2. This CDR3 contains 15 residues. Unmatched junction bases numbered 5, after V lost 7 bases and J lost 5 bases. Germline V gene lookup returns CDR1 SGHRS and CDR2 YFSETQ. CDR3 in amino acids: CASAQTSGGDNEQFF. CDR3 nucleotides: TGCGCCAGCGCCCAGACTAGCGGGGGGGACAATGAGCAGTTCTTC.

This clonotype was observed many times. The chain links TRBV10-1 to TRBJ1-2, with D tentatively TRBD1 (6 bases). The V gene lost 2 bases and the J gene lost 4 bases, with 8 bases spanning the gap. CDR3 length: 13 amino acids. Per germline, CDR1 WNHNN and CDR2 SYGVQD (reference sequence). CDR3 nucleotide sequence: TGCGCCAGCAGTGAGACAGGGAGCTATGGCTACACCTTC. It yields the protein CASSETGSYGYTF.

This clonotype was detected ten times or more. This chain links TRBV12-3 or TRBV12-4 with TRBJ1-2, with D possibly matching TRBD1 (6 bases). This CDR3 is built from 14 residues. The V gene lost 5 bases and the J gene lost 6 bases, with 16 bases spanning the gap. This CDR3 reads CASSTIGQINGYTF. CDR3 sequence (DNA): TGTGCCAGCAGTACAATCGGACAGATAAATGGCTACACCTTC.

The chain recombines TRBV29-1 with TRBJ2-5; D might be TRBD1 (6 bases). The CDR3 has 14 residues. Germline CDR1 SQVTM, CDR2 ANQGSEA. Between the trimmed V and J ends, which lost 1 base and 5 bases, there was a span of 14 bases. CDR3 nucleotide sequence: TGCAGCGTTGAAGGGGCAGGGGCGGTGGAGACCCAGTACTTC. It encodes CSVEGAGAVETQYF.

The V gene is TRBV12-3 or TRBV12-4, the J gene TRBJ2-3; 16 bases map to TRBD2. The junction had 11 bases not matched to a gene; V was cut back by 7 bases and J by 4 bases. The CDR3 contains 18 residues. The chain's CDR3 is CASTQGTSGRALADTQYF. DNA of the CDR3: TGTGCCAGCACCCAGGGGACTAGCGGGAGGGCGCTCGCAGATACGCAGTATTTT.

This clonotype was observed a handful of times. This chain uses TRBV7-8 with TRBJ2-5; D unclear. The CDR3 is made up of 12 amino acids. The V end was cut by 5 bases, the J end by 8 bases, with 12 bases between. Germline CDR1 and CDR2: SGHVS and FQNEAQ. In DNA form, the CDR3 reads TGTGCCAGCAGCATCGATTTCGTAACCCAGTACTTC. It encodes CASSIDFVTQYF.

The CDR3 DNA reads as TGCGCCAGCAGCTCGGGCCAGACAGGGGGCTTTGGAAACACCATATATTTT. It translates to CASSSGQTGGFGNTIYF. The chain links TRBV5-1 to TRBJ1-3; TRBD1 aligns across 10 bases. The V gene's germline CDR1 is SGHRS and CDR2 YFSETQ. Losses at the gene ends were 3 bases for V and 3 bases for J; bases not matched to a gene: 9. CDR3 size: 17 residues.

This sequence joins TRBV7-8 and TRBJ2-5; weak D call: TRBD2 (6 bases). The CDR3 is 15 residues long. Trimming removed 5 bases at V and 7 bases at J, with 20 bases between. The germline V gene encodes CDR1 SGHVS and CDR2 FQNEAQ. CDR3 residues: CASSPLTSFIGTQYF. The CDR3 region has the DNA TGTGCCAGCAGCCCCCTTACTAGCTTCATTGGGACCCAGTACTTC. The whole variable domain, remainder taken from reference TRBV7-8 and TRBJ2-5, is GAGVSQSPRYKVAKRGQDVALRCDPISGHVSLFWYQQALGQGPEFLTYFQNEAQLDKSGLPSDRFFAERPEGSVSTLKIQRTQQEDSAVYLCASSPLTSFIGTQYFGPGTRLLVL.

This clonotype was detected only a few times. The genes are TRBV20-1 and TRBJ1-5; a weak D match, TRBD1 (6 bases). The CDR3 loop spans 14 amino acids. V was shortened by 2 bases and J by 7 bases, with 15 bases between the two germline ends. From germline, CDR1 is DFQATT and CDR2 SNEGSKA (reference sequence). CDR3 protein: CSARTGGPWQPQHF. The CDR3 coding sequence is TGCAGTGCTAGAACCGGGGGGCCGTGGCAGCCCCAGCATTTT.

The chain uses TRBV28 and TRBJ2-2; D tentatively reads TRBD1 or TRBD2 (5 bases each). The CDR3 consists of 14 residues. V was pared by 5 bases and J by 7 bases, with 14 bases between. Per germline, CDR1 MDHEN and CDR2 SYDVKM. The CDR3: CASSSRRAGGELFF. The DNA for the CDR3 is TGTGCCAGCAGTAGCCGCAGGGCGGGCGGGGAGCTGTTTTTT.

The genes are TRBV20-1 and TRBJ2-4; D unclear. V was clipped by 1 base and J by 1 base, with 29 bases between them. Per the germline V gene, CDR1 is DFQATT and CDR2 is SNEGSKA (reference sequence). The CDR3 totals 21 residues. CDR3 nucleotides: TGCAGTGCTAGAGCCAGCCCAATTGGAACGGGCGACTCGTGGGCCAAAAACATTCAGTACTTC. As protein: CSARASPIGTGDSWAKNIQYF.